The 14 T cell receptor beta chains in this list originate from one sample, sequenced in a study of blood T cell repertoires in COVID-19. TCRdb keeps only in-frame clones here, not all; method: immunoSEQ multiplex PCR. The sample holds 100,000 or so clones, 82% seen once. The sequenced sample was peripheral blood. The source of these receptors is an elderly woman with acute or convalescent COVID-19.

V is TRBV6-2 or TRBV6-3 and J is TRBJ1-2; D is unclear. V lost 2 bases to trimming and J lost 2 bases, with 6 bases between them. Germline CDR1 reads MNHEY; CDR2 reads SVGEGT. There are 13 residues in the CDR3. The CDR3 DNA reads TGTGCCAGCAGTTACGCCCAGAACTATGGCTACACCTTC. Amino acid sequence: CASSYAQNYGYTF.

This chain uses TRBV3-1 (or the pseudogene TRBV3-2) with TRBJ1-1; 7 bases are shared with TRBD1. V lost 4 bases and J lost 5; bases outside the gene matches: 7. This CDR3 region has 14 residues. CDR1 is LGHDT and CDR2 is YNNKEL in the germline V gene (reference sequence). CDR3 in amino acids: CASSLARGSTEAFF. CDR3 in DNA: TGTGCCAGCAGCCTGGCCAGGGGGAGTACTGAAGCTTTCTTT.

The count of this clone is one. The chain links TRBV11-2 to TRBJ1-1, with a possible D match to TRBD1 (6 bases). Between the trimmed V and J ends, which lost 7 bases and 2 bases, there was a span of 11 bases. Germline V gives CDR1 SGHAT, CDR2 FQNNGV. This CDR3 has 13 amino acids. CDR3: CASKRQANTEAFF. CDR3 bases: TGTGCCAGCAAAAGACAGGCAAACACTGAAGCTTTCTTT.

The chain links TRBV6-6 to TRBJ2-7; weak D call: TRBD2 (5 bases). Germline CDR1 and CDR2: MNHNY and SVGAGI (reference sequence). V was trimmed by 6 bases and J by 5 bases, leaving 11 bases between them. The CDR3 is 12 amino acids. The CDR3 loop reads CASSKDGDEQYV. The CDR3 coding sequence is TGTGCCAGCAGCAAAGACGGGGACGAGCAGTACGTC.

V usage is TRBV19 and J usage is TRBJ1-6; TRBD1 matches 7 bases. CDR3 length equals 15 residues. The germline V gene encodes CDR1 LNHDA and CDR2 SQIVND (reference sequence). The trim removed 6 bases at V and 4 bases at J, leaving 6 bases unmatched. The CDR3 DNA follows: TGTGCCAGTAGCAATCCGGGACAGTATAATTCACCCCTCCACTTT. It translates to CASSNPGQYNSPLHF.

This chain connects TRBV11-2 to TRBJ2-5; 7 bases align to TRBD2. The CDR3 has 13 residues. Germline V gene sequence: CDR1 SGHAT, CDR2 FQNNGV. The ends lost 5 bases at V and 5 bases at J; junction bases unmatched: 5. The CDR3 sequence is CASSLGGWETQYF. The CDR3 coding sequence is TGTGCCAGCAGCCTGGGGGGGTGGGAGACCCAGTACTTC.

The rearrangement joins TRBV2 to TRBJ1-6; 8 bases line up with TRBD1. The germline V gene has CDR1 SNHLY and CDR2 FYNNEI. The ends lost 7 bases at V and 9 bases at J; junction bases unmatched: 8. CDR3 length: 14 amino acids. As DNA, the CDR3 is TGTGCCAGCACCACGGACAGGGAAGGTTCACCCCTCCACTTT. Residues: CASTTDREGSPLHF.

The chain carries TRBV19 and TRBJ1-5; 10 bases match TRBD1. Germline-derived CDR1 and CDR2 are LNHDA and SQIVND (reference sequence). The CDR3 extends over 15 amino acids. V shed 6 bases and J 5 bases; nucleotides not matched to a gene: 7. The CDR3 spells CASRPGTGEDQPQHF. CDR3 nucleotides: TGTGCCAGTAGGCCCGGGACAGGGGAGGATCAGCCCCAGCATTTT.

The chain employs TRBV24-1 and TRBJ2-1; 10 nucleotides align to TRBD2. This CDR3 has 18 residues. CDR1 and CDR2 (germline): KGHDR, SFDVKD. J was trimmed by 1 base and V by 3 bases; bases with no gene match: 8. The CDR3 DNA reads TGTGCCACCAGTGATCCCAGCGGGAGGGCCTCATCCTACAATGAGCAGTTCTTC. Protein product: CATSDPSGRASSYNEQFF.

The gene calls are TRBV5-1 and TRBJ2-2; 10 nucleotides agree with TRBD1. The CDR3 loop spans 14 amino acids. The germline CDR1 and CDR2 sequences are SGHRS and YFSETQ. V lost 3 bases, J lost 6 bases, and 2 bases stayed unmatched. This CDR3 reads CASSWGQGSGELFF. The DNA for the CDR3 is TGCGCCAGCAGCTGGGGACAGGGGTCCGGGGAGCTGTTTTTT.

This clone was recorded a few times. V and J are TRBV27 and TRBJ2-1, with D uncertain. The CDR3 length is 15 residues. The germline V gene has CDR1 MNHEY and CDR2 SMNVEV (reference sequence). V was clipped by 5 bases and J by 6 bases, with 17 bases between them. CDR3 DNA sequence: TGTGCCAGCAGTCCCCACTACGGAGATGTCAATGAGCAGTTCTTC. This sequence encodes CASSPHYGDVNEQFF.

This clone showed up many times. CDR3: CSASSAGEQYF. CDR3 nucleotides: TGCAGTGCTAGTTCCGCGGGCGAGCAGTACTTC. J is TRBJ2-7 and V is TRBV20-1, with TRBD2 as a possible D gene (5 bases). Germline V CDR1 and CDR2: DFQATT, SNEGSKA (reference sequence). This CDR3 is 11 amino acids long. V lost 3 bases to trimming and J lost 6 bases, with 9 bases between them.

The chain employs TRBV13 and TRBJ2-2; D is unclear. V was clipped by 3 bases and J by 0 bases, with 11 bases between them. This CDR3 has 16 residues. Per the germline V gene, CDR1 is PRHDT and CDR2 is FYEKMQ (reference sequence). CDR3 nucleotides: TGTGCCAGCAGCTTCTCGCGGAGATCGAACACCGGGGAGCTGTTTTTT. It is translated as CASSFSRRSNTGELFF.

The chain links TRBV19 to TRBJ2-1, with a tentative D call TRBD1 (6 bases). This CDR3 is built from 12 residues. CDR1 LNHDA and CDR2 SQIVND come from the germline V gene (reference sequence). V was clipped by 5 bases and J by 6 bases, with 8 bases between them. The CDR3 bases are TGTGCCAGTAGTGTGGACAGCAATGAGCAGTTCTTC. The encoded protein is CASSVDSNEQFF.